Reported below is one T cell receptor beta chain. The entry originates in a study of blood T cell repertoires in COVID-19. Turning to the study itself: The United States, Italy and Spain were the sources of the acute and convalescent COVID-19 samples. In each case, the material was cDNA or gDNA derived from T cells, B-cell-depleted T cells, or PBMCs.

The Seattle site enrolled patients during active infection and followed them longitudinally. As processed by the authors: Using reference gene primer amplification, nucleated cell counts were estimated. The method was immunoSEQ multiplex PCR; TCRdb's version includes in-frame clones alone and lacks a portion of them. V and J calls and clone size are given by that table; D and trimming were obtained from the DNA. The repertoire holds a few hundred thousand clones, with over 85% as singletons. CDR1 and CDR2 from the germline V gene are DFQATT and SNEGSKA (reference sequence). This CDR3 is 16 amino acids long. Trimming took off 3 bases at V and 0 bases at J, with 16 bases between the two ends.

The chain couples TRBV20-1 to TRBJ2-3; no reliable D call. The sample was peripheral blood. This clonotype was sampled from an older woman with COVID-19, enrolled during active disease. The CDR3 DNA reads as TGCAGTGCTAGTGGTTTTGAACAGACAAGCACAGATACGCAGTATTTT. Protein sequence: CSASGFEQTSTDTQYF.